A selection of T cell receptor beta chains follows, all from one sample in a study of control samples from healthy donors and cancer patients. TCRdb keeps only in-frame clones here, not all; method: immunoSEQ multiplex PCR. The profile shows about 120,000 clones, around nine tenths of them singletons. Sequenced material: blood. Every receptor here comes from a young man in good health. The CDR3 runs from the conserved cysteine through the conserved F or W. D genes are given only for firm matches. Clone size appears in some rows only: once, few, many, or a class for an expanded clone.

abundance | j_gene | d_gene | v_gene | CDR3aa | CDR3nt
NA | TRBJ1-1 | NA | TRBV18 | CASSPQDSPSGTEAFF | TGTGCCAGCTCACCCCAAGACAGTCCGTCCGGCACTGAAGCTTTCTTT
NA | TRBJ2-5 | NA | TRBV21-1 | CASITGTPKGETQYF | TGTGCCAGCATTACCGGGACACCCAAGGGAGAGACCCAGTACTTC
NA | TRBJ2-1 | TRBD2 | TRBV7-2 | CASSPAGGAYEQFF | TGTGCCAGCAGCCCCGCCGGGGGGGCCTATGAGCAGTTCTTC
once | TRBJ1-3 | TRBD1 | TRBV7-9 | CASSVVGQGIGNTIYF | TGTGCCAGCAGCGTTGTGGGACAGGGGATCGGAAACACCATATATTTT
NA | TRBJ1-1 | NA | TRBV6-6 | CASSTQSVGEAFF | TGTGCCAGCAGTACCCAGTCGGTGGGTGAAGCTTTCTTT
NA | TRBJ2-7 | TRBD1 | TRBV5-1 | CASSLDTGGWTEQYF | TGCGCCAGCAGCTTGGACACAGGGGGCTGGACCGAGCAGTACTTC
NA | TRBJ1-2 | NA | TRBV2 | CASSGLSGGGNGYTF | TGTGCCAGCAGTGGGCTGTCCGGGGGTGGCAATGGCTACACCTTC
NA | TRBJ1-5 | NA | TRBV2 | CASSEVNQPQHF | TGTGCCAGCAGTGAAGTCAATCAGCCCCAGCATTTT
NA | TRBJ1-5 | TRBD1 | TRBV11-3 | CASSLDRSDRESPSNQPQHF | TGTGCCAGCAGCTTAGATCGGTCGGACAGGGAATCGCCCAGCAATCAGCCCCAGCATTTT
NA | TRBJ1-3 | NA | TRBV19 | CASSIIGAGNTIYF | TGTGCCAGTAGTATCATCGGGGCTGGAAACACCATATATTTT
NA | TRBJ2-5 | NA | TRBV24-1 | CATGEVETQYF | TGTGCCACCGGGGAGGTGGAGACCCAGTACTTC
NA | TRBJ1-1 | NA | TRBV7-9 | CASSPTKHGNTEAFF | TGTGCCAGCAGCCCAACCAAACATGGGAACACTGAAGCTTTCTTT
NA | TRBJ1-2 | TRBD1 | TRBV12-3/TRBV12-4 | CASTRDRSYGYTF | TGTGCCAGCACCCGGGACAGGTCCTATGGCTACACCTTC
NA | TRBJ1-6 | NA | TRBV5-1 | CASSLNPLYNSPLHF | TGCGCCAGCAGCTTGAATCCTCTTTATAATTCACCCCTCCACTTT
NA | TRBJ2-5 | TRBD1 | TRBV6-6 | CASSFAGQGAGETQYF | TGTGCCAGCAGCTTTGCTGGACAGGGGGCCGGAGAGACCCAGTACTTC
once | TRBJ1-2 | NA | TRBV10-2 | CASSEQPDWSYTF | TGCGCCAGCAGTGAACAGCCTGATTGGAGCTACACCTTC
NA | TRBJ2-3 | NA | TRBV7-8 | CASSSVRGARTVGGTDTQYF | TGTGCCAGCAGCTCGGTTCGGGGGGCGCGAACTGTCGGGGGCACAGATACGCAGTATTTT
NA | TRBJ2-2 | TRBD2 | TRBV5-1 | CASSTQGGGDTGELFF | TGCGCCAGCTCAACCCAGGGCGGGGGAGACACCGGGGAGCTGTTTTTT
NA | TRBJ1-5 | TRBD1 | TRBV2 | CASLGQGQKAQHF | TGTGCCAGCCTTGGACAGGGCCAGAAAGCCCAGCATTTT
NA | TRBJ2-1 | TRBD2 | TRBV12-5 | CASGLPAGLAATYNEQFF | TGTGCTAGTGGTTTGCCGGCCGGACTAGCGGCAACCTACAATGAGCAGTTCTTC
NA | TRBJ1-4 | NA | TRBV10-2 | CASSDSGLGNEKLFF | TGCGCCAGCAGTGACTCAGGGTTGGGGAATGAAAAACTGTTTTTT
NA | TRBJ1-3 | NA | TRBV3-1/TRBV3-2 | CASSSSSGNTIYF | TGTGCCAGCAGCTCGAGCTCTGGAAACACCATATATTTT
NA | TRBJ1-2 | NA | TRBV19 | CASSRGAQGYTF | TGTGCCAGTAGTAGGGGGGCGCAGGGCTACACCTTC
NA | TRBJ1-2 | NA | TRBV18 | CASSPGSISNYGYTF | TGTGCCAGCTCACCGGGCAGCATAAGTAACTATGGCTACACCTTC
NA | TRBJ1-2 | NA | TRBV24-1 | CATSAPSRNYGYTF | TGTGCCACCAGTGCCCCTTCTCGGAACTATGGCTACACCTTC
NA | TRBJ1-5 | NA | TRBV4-2 | CASSLASNQPQHF | TGTGCCAGCAGCCTAGCGAGCAATCAGCCCCAGCATTTT
NA | TRBJ2-7 | NA | TRBV10-3 | CATESLAGGAVYEQYF | TGTGCCACCGAGTCGTTAGCTGGCGGGGCGGTGTACGAGCAGTACTTC
NA | TRBJ1-2 | TRBD1 | TRBV18 | CASSLPGTGGTYGYTF | TGTGCCAGCTCACTCCCCGGGACAGGGGGAACCTATGGCTACACCTTC
NA | TRBJ1-1 | TRBD1 | TRBV5-6 | CASSYRGGMNTEAFF | TGTGCCAGCAGTTACAGGGGAGGAATGAACACTGAAGCTTTCTTT
NA | TRBJ2-3 | TRBD1 | TRBV10-1 | CASSEGQGTDTQYF | TGCGCCAGCAGTGAGGGACAGGGCACAGATACGCAGTATTTT
NA | TRBJ1-5 | NA | TRBV15 | CATSRDGGQPQHF | TGTGCCACCAGCAGAGATGGGGGTCAGCCCCAGCATTTT
NA | TRBJ1-4 | NA | TRBV3-1/TRBV3-2 | CASSRFAGLANEKLFF | TGTGCCAGCAGCCGCTTCGCAGGGTTGGCTAATGAAAAACTGTTTTTT
few | TRBJ2-2 | NA | TRBV24-1 | CATKDENTGELFF | TGTGCCACCAAGGACGAGAACACCGGGGAGCTGTTTTTT
NA | TRBJ2-3 | NA | TRBV5-6 | CASSLGGRGTDTQYF | TGTGCCAGCAGCTTGGGGGGGCGAGGCACAGATACGCAGTATTTT
NA | TRBJ1-3 | NA | TRBV28 | CASTPHDVGAGNTIYF | TGTGCCAGCACCCCCCACGATGTGGGGGCTGGAAACACCATATATTTT